This T cell receptor beta chain was recovered during a study of preoperative IRX-2 immunotherapy in early breast cancer. The treatment is: preoperative locoregional IRX-2 cytokine immunotherapy. This phase Ib study tested locoregional IRX-2 cytokine immunotherapy given before surgery. Germline V gene lookup returns CDR1 MNHGY and CDR2 SAAAGT. CDR3 length: 14 residues. V was cut by 8 bases and J by 0 bases, with 11 bases left in between. TCRdb keeps only in-frame clones here, not all; method: immunoSEQ multiplex PCR. In the table there are about 2,000 clones, about 81% of which are singletons. The source material was tumor tissue, sampled before IRX-2 immunotherapy. The chain carries TRBV6-8 and TRBJ1-5; tentative D call: TRBD1 (5 bases). The TCR originated in a human donor with breast cancer. The CDR3 DNA is TGTGCCAGCCGGGGACTTTATAGCAATCAGCCCCAGCATTTT. Translated, it gives CASRGLYSNQPQHF.